The T cell receptor (beta chain) described here comes from a study of cytomegalovirus exposure and HLA in healthy donors. Whole-study results and caveats: The study labeled 180 or so TCR beta chains cytomegalovirus-associated. In vitro confirmation showed three CMV-associated chains to be CMV antigen specific.

Germline assignment: CDR1 MNHEY and CDR2 SVGAGI. The V end lost 2 bases, the J end lost 0 bases, and 5 bases lay between the germline ends. This CDR3 comprises 13 residues. This table comes from immunoSEQ multiplex PCR, and its TCRdb copy is limited to in-frame clones, with some not included. The table includes 250,000 to 400,000 clones, 88% detected once. Details on this clone: Its antigen is unidentified.

The sequence was collected from a man younger than 45 in good health and CMV-seronegative. The rearrangement links TRBV6-5 to TRBJ2-7; no clear D gene. The sample taken for sequencing was PBMCs. This CDR3 is CASSYLSSYEQYF. In nucleotides, the CDR3 is TGTGCCAGCAGTTACCTTAGCTCCTACGAGCAGTACTTC.